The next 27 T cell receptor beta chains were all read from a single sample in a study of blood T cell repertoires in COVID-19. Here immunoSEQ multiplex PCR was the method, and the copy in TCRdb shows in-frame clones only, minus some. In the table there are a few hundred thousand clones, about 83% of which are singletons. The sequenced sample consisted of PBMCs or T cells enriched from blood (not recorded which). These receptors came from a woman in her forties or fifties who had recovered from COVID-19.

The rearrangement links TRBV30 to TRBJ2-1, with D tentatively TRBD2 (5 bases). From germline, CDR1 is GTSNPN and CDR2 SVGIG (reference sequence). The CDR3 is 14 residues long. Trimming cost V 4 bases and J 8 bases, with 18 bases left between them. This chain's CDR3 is CAWNPGSAVDEQFF. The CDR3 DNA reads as TGTGCCTGGAATCCGGGGTCCGCCGTCGATGAGCAGTTCTTC.

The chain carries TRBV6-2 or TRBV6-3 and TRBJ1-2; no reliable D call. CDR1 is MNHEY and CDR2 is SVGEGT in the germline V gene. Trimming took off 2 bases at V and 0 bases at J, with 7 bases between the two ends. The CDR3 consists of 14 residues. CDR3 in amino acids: CASSYGEANYGYTF. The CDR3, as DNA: TGTGCCAGCAGTTACGGAGAAGCTAACTATGGCTACACCTTC.

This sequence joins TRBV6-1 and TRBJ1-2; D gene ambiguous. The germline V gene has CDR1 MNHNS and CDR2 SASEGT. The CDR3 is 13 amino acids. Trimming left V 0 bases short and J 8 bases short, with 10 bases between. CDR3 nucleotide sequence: TGTGCCAGCAGTGAAGCGAGGTCGTTAGGCTACACCTTC. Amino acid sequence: CASSEARSLGYTF.

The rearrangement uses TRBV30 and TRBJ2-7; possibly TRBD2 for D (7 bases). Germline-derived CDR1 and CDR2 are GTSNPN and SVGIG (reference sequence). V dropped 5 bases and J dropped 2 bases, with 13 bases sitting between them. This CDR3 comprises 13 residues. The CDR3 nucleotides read TGTGCCTGGGGGGGGGCCCCTCCCTACGAGCAGTACTTC. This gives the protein CAWGGAPPYEQYF.

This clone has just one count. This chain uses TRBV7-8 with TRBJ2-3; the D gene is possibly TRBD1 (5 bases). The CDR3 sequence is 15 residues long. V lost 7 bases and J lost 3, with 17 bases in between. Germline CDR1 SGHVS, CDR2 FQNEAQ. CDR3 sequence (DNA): TGTGCCAGCACCTCTTCAGGGTTCTTGACAGATACGCAGTATTTT. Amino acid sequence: CASTSSGFLTDTQYF. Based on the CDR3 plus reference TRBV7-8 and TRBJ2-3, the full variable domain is GAGVSQSPRYKVAKRGQDVALRCDPISGHVSLFWYQQALGQGPEFLTYFQNEAQLDKSGLPSDRFFAERPEGSVSTLKIQRTQQEDSAVYLCASTSSGFLTDTQYFGPGTRLTVL.

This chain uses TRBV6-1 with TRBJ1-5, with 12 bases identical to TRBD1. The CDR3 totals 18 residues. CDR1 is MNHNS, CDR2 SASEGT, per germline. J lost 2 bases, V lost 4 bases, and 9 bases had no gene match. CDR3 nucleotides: TGTGCCAGCAGTGTAACGGGACAGGGGGCGTCGGGCAATCAGCCCCAGCATTTT. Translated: CASSVTGQGASGNQPQHF.

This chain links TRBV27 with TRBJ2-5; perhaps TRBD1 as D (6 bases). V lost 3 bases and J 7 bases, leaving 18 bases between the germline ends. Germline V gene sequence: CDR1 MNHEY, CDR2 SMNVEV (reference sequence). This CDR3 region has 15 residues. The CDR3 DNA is TGTGCCAGCAGTTTCGACCCCACAGGGATGGGGACCCAGTACTTC. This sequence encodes CASSFDPTGMGTQYF.

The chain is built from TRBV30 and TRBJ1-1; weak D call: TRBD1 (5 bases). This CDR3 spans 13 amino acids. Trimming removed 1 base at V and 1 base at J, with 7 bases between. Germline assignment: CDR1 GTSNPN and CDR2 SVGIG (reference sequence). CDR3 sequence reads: CAWSAGGNTEAFF. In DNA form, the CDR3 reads TGTGCCTGGAGTGCCGGGGGGAACACTGAAGCTTTCTTT.

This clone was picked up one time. CDR3 residues: CASTLRGQTYNEQFF. As DNA, the CDR3 is TGTGCCAGCACACTCAGGGGGCAGACCTACAATGAGCAGTTCTTC. The chain uses TRBV5-8 and TRBJ2-1; TRBD1 matches at 8 bases. The CDR3 has 15 amino acids. The germline V gene has CDR1 SGHTS and CDR2 YDEGEE. V shed 6 bases and J 2 bases; nucleotides not matched to a gene: 7.

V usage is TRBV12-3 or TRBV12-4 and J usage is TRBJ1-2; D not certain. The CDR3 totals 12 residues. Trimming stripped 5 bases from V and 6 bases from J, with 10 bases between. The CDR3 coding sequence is TGTGCCAGCAGTCGGAGGGTGAATGGCTACACCTTC. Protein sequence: CASSRRVNGYTF.

For the CDR3, the DNA is TGTGCCAGCAGCCAGGGCAGCTCCCAAGCTAACTATGGCTACACCTTC. It is translated as CASSQGSSQANYGYTF. J is TRBJ1-2 and V is TRBV3-1 (or the pseudogene TRBV3-2); D is unclear. CDR1 is LGHDT, CDR2 YNNKEL, per germline (reference sequence). This CDR3 region has 16 residues. V was trimmed by 3 bases and J by 0 bases, leaving 14 bases between them.

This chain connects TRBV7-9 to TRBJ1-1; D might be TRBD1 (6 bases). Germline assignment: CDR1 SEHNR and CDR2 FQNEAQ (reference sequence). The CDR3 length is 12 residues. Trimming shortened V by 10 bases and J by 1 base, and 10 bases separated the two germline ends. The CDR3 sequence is CATGGQNTEAFF. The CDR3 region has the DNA TGTGCCACCGGGGGGCAGAACACTGAAGCTTTCTTT.

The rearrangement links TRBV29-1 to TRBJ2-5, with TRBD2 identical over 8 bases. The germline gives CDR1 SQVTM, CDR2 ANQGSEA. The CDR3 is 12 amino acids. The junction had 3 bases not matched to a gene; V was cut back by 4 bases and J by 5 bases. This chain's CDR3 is CSVAGGGETQYF. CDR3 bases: TGCAGCGTTGCGGGGGGGGGTGAGACCCAGTACTTC.

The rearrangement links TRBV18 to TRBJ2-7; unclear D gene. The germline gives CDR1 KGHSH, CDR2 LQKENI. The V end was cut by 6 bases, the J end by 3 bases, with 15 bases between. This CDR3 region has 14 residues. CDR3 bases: TGTGCCAGCTCGACGGCGGCTATCTTCTACGAGCAGTACTTC. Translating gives CASSTAAIFYEQYF.

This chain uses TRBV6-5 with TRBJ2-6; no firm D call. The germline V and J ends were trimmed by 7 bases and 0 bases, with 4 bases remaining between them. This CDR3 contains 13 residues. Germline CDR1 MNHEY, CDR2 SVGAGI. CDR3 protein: CASILSGANVLTF. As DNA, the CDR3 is TGTGCCAGCATACTCTCTGGGGCCAACGTCCTGACTTTC.

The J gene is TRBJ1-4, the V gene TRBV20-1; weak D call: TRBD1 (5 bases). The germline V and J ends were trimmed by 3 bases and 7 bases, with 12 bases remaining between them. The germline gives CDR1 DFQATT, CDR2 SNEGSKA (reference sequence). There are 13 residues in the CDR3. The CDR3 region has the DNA TGCAGTGCTAGTTTTACAGGACGTGAAAAACTGTTTTTT. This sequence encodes CSASFTGREKLFF.

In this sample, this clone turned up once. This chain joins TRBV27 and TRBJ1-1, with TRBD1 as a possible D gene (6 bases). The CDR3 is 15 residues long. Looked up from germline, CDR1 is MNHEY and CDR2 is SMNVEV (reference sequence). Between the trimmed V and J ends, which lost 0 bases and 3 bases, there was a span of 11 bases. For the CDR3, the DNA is TGTGCCAGCAGTTTATCGGGGCCAGGGGACACTGAAGCTTTCTTT. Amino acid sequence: CASSLSGPGDTEAFF.

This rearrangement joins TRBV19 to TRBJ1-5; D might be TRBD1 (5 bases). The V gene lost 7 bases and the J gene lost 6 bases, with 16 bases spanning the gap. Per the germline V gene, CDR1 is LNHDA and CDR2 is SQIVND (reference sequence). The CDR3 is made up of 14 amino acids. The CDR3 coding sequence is TGTGCCAGTAAGATCCCAGGGAACGGTCAGCCCCAGCATTTT. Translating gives CASKIPGNGQPQHF.

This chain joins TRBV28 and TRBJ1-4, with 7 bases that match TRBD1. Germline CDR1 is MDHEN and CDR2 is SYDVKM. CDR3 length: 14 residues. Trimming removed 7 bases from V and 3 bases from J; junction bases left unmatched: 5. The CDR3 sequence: CASIRGTANEKLFF. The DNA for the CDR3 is TGTGCCAGCATCCGAGGGACAGCTAATGAAAAACTGTTTTTT.

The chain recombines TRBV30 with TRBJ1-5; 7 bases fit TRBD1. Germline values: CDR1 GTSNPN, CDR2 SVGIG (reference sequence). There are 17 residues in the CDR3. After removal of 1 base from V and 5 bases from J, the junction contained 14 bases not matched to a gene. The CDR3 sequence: CAWSETLQGSTDQPQHF. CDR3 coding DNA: TGTGCCTGGAGTGAGACCCTACAGGGGTCGACGGATCAGCCCCAGCATTTT. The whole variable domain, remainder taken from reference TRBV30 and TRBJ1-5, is SQTIHQWPATLVQPVGSPLSLECTVEGTSNPNLYWYRQAAGRGLQLLFYSVGIGQISSEVPQNLSASRPQDRQFILSSKKLLLSDSGFYLCAWSETLQGSTDQPQHFGDGTRLSIL.

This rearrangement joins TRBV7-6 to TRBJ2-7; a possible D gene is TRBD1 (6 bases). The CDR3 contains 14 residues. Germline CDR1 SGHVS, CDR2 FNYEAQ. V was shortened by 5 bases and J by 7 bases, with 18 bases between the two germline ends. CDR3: CASSDGGTLGEQYF. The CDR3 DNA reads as TGTGCCAGCAGCGATGGGGGCACGTTAGGGGAGCAGTACTTC.

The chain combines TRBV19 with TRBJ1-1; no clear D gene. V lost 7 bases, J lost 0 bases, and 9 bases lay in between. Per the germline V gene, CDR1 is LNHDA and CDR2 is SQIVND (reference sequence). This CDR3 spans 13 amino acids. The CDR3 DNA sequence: TGTGCCAGTACCAACACCGTGAACACTGAAGCTTTCTTT. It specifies CASTNTVNTEAFF. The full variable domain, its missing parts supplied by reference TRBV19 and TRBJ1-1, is DGGITQSPKYLFRKEGQNVTLSCEQNLNHDAMYWYRQDPGQGLRLIYYSQIVNDFQKGDIAEGYSVSREKKESFPLTVTSAQKNPTAFYLCASTNTVNTEAFFGQGTRLTVV.

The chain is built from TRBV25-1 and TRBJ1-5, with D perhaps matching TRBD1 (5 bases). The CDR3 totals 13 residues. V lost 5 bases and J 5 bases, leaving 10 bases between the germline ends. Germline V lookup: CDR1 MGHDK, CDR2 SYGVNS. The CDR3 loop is CASSWGRDQPQHF. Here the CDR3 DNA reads TGTGCCAGCAGTTGGGGGAGGGATCAGCCCCAGCATTTT.

This CDR3 reads CASSHKGGNTEAFF. The CDR3 DNA reads as TGTGCCAGCAGTCATAAAGGGGGGAACACTGAAGCTTTCTTT. The rearrangement joins TRBV6-2 or TRBV6-3 to TRBJ1-1; D possibly corresponds to TRBD1 (6 bases). This CDR3 contains 14 residues. Trimming stripped 5 bases from V and 1 base from J, with 11 bases between. Germline V CDR1 and CDR2: MNHEY, SVGEGT.

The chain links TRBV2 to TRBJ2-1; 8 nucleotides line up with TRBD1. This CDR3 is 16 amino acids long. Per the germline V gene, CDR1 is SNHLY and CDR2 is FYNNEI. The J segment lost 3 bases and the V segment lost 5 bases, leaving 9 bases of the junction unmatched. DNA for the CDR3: TGTGCCAGCAGTATTCTGGACAGGGTTGGCTACAATGAGCAGTTCTTC. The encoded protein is CASSILDRVGYNEQFF.

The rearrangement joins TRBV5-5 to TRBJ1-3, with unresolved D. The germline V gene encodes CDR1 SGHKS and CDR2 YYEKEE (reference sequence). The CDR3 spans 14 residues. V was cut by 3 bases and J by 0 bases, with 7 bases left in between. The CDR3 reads CASSSRFSGNTIYF. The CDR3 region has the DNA TGTGCCAGCAGCTCTCGGTTCTCTGGAAACACCATATATTTT.

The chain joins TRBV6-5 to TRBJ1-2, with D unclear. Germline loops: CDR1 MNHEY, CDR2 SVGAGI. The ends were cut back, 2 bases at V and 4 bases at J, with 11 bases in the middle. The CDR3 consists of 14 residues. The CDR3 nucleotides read TGTGCCAGCAGTTACGATGGCTCTGCCTATGGCTACACCTTC. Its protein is CASSYDGSAYGYTF.